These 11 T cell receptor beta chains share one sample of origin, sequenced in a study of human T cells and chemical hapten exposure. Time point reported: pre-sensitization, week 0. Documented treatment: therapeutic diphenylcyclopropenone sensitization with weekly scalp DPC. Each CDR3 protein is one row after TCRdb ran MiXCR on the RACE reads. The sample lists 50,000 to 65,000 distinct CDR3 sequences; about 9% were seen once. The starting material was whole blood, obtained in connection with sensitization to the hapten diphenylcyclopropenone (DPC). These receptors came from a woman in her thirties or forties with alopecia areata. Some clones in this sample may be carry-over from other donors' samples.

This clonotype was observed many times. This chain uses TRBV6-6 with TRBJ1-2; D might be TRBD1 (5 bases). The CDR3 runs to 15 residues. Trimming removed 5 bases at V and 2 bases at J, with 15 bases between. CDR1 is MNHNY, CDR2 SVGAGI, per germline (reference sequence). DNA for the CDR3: TGTGCCAGCAGTGACCGGGACGGTCAAAACTATGGCTACACCTTC. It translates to CASSDRDGQNYGYTF.

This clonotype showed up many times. Here the CDR3 reads CASSLGVRTEAFF. CDR3 sequence (DNA): TGTGCCAGCAGTTTGGGAGTTCGCACTGAAGCTTTCTTT. The rearrangement joins TRBV6-2 or TRBV6-3 to TRBJ1-1; D is ambiguous. V was trimmed by 4 bases and J by 4 bases, leaving 10 bases between them. The CDR3 is 13 amino acids. Germline values: CDR1 MNHEY, CDR2 SVGEGT.

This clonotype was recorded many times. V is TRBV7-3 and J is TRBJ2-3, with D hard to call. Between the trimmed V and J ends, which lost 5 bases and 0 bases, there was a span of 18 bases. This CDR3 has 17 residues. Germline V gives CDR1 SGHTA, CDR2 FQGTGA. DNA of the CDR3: TGTGCCAGCAGCCTGGTCCCAGCTGGTGGAAGCACAGATACGCAGTATTTT. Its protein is CASSLVPAGGSTDTQYF.

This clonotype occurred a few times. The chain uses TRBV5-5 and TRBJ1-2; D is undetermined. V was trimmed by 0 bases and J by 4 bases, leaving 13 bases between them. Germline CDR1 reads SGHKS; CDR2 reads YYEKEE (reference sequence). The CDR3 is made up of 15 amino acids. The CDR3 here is CASSLVVSDFYGYTF. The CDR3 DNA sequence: TGTGCCAGCAGCTTGGTGGTCAGCGACTTCTATGGCTACACCTTC.

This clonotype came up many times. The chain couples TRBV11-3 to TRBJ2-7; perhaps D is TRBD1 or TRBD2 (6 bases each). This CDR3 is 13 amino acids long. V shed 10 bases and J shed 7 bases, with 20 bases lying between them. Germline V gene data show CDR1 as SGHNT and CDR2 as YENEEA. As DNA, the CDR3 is TGTGCCACTTCGGACAGACCTGGGGGGGAGCAGTACTTC. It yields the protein CATSDRPGGEQYF.

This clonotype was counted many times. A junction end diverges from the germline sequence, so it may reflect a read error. This CDR3 is CAMRRGESSDNEQFF. The CDR3 DNA reads TGTGCCATGCGACGGGGGGAGTCCTCCGACAATGAGCAGTTCTTC. This chain links TRBV10-3 with TRBJ2-1, with 7 bases identical to TRBD2. Germline V gives CDR1 ENHRY, CDR2 SYGVKD. There are 15 residues in the CDR3.

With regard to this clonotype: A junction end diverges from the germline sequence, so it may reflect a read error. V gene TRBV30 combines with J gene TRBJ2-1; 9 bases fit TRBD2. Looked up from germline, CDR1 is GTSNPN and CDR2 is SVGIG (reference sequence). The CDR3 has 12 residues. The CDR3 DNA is TGTGCCTGGAGTGCGGATCGACTAGCGGTAGGCTTC. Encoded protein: CAWSADRLAVGF.

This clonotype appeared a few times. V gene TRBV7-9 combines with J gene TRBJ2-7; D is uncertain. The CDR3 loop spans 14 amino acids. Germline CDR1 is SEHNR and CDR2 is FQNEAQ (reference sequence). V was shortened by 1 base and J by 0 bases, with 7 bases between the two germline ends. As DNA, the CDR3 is TGTGCCAGCAGCTTAGTCGGAAACTCCTACGAGCAGTACTTC. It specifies CASSLVGNSYEQYF.

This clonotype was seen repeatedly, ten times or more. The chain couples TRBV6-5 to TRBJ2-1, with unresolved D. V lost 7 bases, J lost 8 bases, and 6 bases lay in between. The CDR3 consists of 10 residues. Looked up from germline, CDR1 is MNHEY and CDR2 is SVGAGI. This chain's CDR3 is CASMIDEQFF. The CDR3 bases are TGTGCCAGCATGATCGATGAGCAGTTCTTC.

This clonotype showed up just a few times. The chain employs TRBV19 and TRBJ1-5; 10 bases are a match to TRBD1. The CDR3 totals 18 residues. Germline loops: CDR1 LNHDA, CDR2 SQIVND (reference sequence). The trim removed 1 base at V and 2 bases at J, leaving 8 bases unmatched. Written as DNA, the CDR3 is TGTGCCAGTAGTATAGTCCCCGGGACAGGGGTGGGCAATCAGCCCCAGCATTTT. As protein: CASSIVPGTGVGNQPQHF.

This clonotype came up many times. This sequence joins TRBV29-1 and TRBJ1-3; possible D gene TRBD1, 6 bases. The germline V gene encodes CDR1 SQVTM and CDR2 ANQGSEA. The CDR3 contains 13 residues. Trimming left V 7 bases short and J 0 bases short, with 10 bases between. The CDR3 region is CSAEDSSGNTIYF. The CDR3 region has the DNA TGCAGCGCCGAGGACAGCTCTGGAAACACCATATATTTT.